The 29 T cell receptor beta chains given below trace back to one sample, sequenced in a study of cytotoxic CD8 clonotypes in ibrutinib-treated CLL. Sequenced by immunoSEQ multiplex PCR; TCRdb stores in-frame clones only, minus some. The sample lists hundreds of thousands of clones, under 75% occurring once. The source was PBMCs, collected after 24 months of ibrutinib treatment. The receptors shown here come from a human donor with chronic lymphocytic leukemia.

The rearrangement joins TRBV30 to TRBJ1-5; D is perhaps TRBD1 (6 bases). The germline gives CDR1 GTSNPN, CDR2 SVGIG (reference sequence). Trimming removed 3 bases from V and 8 bases from J, with 14 bases in between. The CDR3 totals 13 residues. CDR3 sequence reads: CAWSEQGLKPQHF. The CDR3, as DNA: TGTGCCTGGAGCGAACAGGGTCTGAAGCCCCAGCATTTT.

The count of this clone is one. The J gene is TRBJ2-7, the V gene TRBV28; 13 bases are a match to TRBD2. The CDR3 is 16 amino acids. Germline lookup yields CDR1 MDHEN and CDR2 SYDVKM. The J segment lost 2 bases and the V segment lost 4 bases, leaving 5 bases of the junction unmatched. The CDR3 region has the DNA TGTGCCAGCAGTTCCCCCGGGACTAGCGGGACCTACGAGCAGTACTTC. Encoded protein: CASSSPGTSGTYEQYF.

This chain links TRBV4-1 with TRBJ2-3, with 10 bases aligning to TRBD2. Germline CDR1 MGHRA, CDR2 YSYEKL. Germline trimming cut 1 base from V and 5 bases from J; bases unmatched to any gene: 15. CDR3 length equals 19 residues. The CDR3 DNA reads TGCGCCAGCAGCCAAGGGGGCGGGACACTAGCGGGAATAGTAGATACGCAGTATTTT. This gives the protein CASSQGGGTLAGIVDTQYF.

This chain links TRBV27 with TRBJ2-3, with TRBD1 matching over 10 bases. This CDR3 comprises 19 residues. In germline, CDR1 is MNHEY, CDR2 SMNVEV (reference sequence). Trimming removed 6 bases from V and 6 bases from J; junction bases left unmatched: 21. The CDR3 region is CASSPKALWTGGPGDTQYF. DNA for the CDR3: TGTGCCAGCAGCCCGAAGGCCTTATGGACAGGGGGGCCCGGCGATACGCAGTATTTT.

The chain couples TRBV25-1 to TRBJ1-1; D call uncertain. V was cut by 1 base and J by 0 bases, with 9 bases left in between. This CDR3 is built from 15 residues. Germline V CDR1 and CDR2: MGHDK, SYGVNS. CDR3 nucleotides: TGTGCCAGCAGTGAATCGGCCGGTTTGAACACTGAAGCTTTCTTT. It codes for CASSESAGLNTEAFF.

This clone showed up just a few times. This chain connects TRBV28 to TRBJ1-5; D possibly corresponds to TRBD1 (5 bases). CDR1 is MDHEN and CDR2 is SYDVKM in the germline V gene. The CDR3 covers 12 residues. V lost 5 bases and J 5 bases, leaving 7 bases between the germline ends. The CDR3 nucleotides read TGTGCCAGCAGTGTGGGGGATCAGCCCCAGCATTTT. It encodes CASSVGDQPQHF.

The chain carries TRBV14 and TRBJ2-1, with 8 bases fitting TRBD2. Germline V gene data show CDR1 as SGHDN and CDR2 as FVKESK. The CDR3 consists of 14 residues. Losses at the gene ends were 8 bases for V and 6 bases for J; bases not matched to a gene: 9. Here the CDR3 reads CASGREGFFNEQFF. CDR3 sequence (DNA): TGTGCCAGCGGACGGGAGGGCTTTTTCAATGAGCAGTTCTTC.

This chain connects TRBV11-2 to TRBJ1-5; 7 bases align to TRBD1. J lost 0 bases, V lost 2 bases, and 10 bases had no gene match. CDR1 and CDR2 (germline): SGHAT, FQNNGV. The CDR3 contains 18 residues. The CDR3 nucleotides read TGTGCCAGCAGCTTAAGGGGGCCCCCTGCGAATAGCAATCAGCCCCAGCATTTT. Its protein product is CASSLRGPPANSNQPQHF.

This rearrangement joins TRBV19 to TRBJ1-2, with 7 bases identical to TRBD1. Germline CDR1 and CDR2: LNHDA and SQIVND (reference sequence). With V trimmed by 7 bases and J by 13 bases, 9 bases remained unmatched. This CDR3 has 11 amino acids. The CDR3, as DNA: TGTGCCAGTACCGACAGGGAGATTTGCACCTTC. Residues: CASTDREICTF. Together with reference TRBV19 and TRBJ1-2, the CDR3 gives the full variable domain: DGGITQSPKYLFRKEGQNVTLSCEQNLNHDAMYWYRQDPGQGLRLIYYSQIVNDFQKGDIAEGYSVSREKKESFPLTVTSAQKNPTAFYLCASTDREICTFGSGTRLTVV.

V and J are TRBV28 and TRBJ2-3; D is ambiguous. V was trimmed by 5 bases and J by 0 bases, leaving 15 bases between them. Germline values: CDR1 MDHEN, CDR2 SYDVKM. CDR3 length equals 16 residues. CDR3 amino acids: CASSPRRRASTDTQYF. CDR3 sequence (DNA): TGTGCCAGCAGTCCTCGAAGGCGAGCTAGCACAGATACGCAGTATTTT.

This clone was counted between two and nine times. The chain uses TRBV7-2 and TRBJ1-5; TRBD1 aligns across 12 bases. This CDR3 is built from 19 residues. The junction had 10 bases not matched to a gene; V was cut back by 3 bases and J by 1 base. Germline CDR1 SGHTA, CDR2 FQGNSA. Written as DNA, the CDR3 is TGTGCCAGCAGCTTCTCCGGGACAGGGGGCATAGGGAGCAATCAGCCCCAGCATTTT. Its translation is CASSFSGTGGIGSNQPQHF.

The genes are TRBV19 and TRBJ1-2; TRBD1 agrees at 9 bases. The CDR3 spans 13 residues. Trimming removed 3 bases from V and 13 bases from J; junction bases left unmatched: 9. Germline CDR1 and CDR2: LNHDA and SQIVND (reference sequence). This chain's CDR3 is CASSIGDRAILTF. The CDR3 region has the DNA TGTGCCAGTAGTATTGGGGACAGGGCTATTCTCACCTTC.

This chain joins TRBV5-1 and TRBJ2-7; TRBD2 matches at 11 bases. The CDR3 length is 15 residues. V shed 4 bases, J shed 3 bases, and the junction held 6 bases outside the gene matches. Germline V gives CDR1 SGHRS, CDR2 YFSETQ. The CDR3 DNA is TGCGCCAGCAGCGAAACTAGCGGGAGTATCTACGAGCAGTACTTC. This encodes CASSETSGSIYEQYF.

The V gene is TRBV28, the J gene TRBJ1-5; possibly TRBD1 for D (5 bases). CDR1 is MDHEN and CDR2 is SYDVKM in the germline V gene. The CDR3 runs to 17 residues. V lost 7 bases and J lost 3, with 22 bases in between. CDR3 coding DNA: TGTGCCAGCAATCCCTCCGGGGGAGGGGACTTCAATCAGCCCCAGCATTTT. This translates into CASNPSGGGDFNQPQHF.

J is TRBJ2-1 and V is TRBV10-2; possibly TRBD2 for D (6 bases). The V gene's germline CDR1 is WSHSY and CDR2 SAAADI. The CDR3 contains 13 residues. With 5 bases removed from V and 2 bases from J, the gap between germline ends came to 7 bases. CDR3 residues: CASSTSPYNEQFF. The CDR3, as DNA: TGCGCCAGCAGTACTAGCCCCTACAATGAGCAGTTCTTC.

The sample holds a few counts of this clone. V and J are TRBV2 and TRBJ2-7, with D possibly TRBD1 on 6 matching bases. This CDR3 is 13 amino acids long. CDR1 is SNHLY and CDR2 is FYNNEI in the germline V gene. Trimming took 6 bases from V and 5 from J, leaving 14 bases between them. The CDR3, as DNA: TGTGCCAGCAGCTTCCTAGAGGGGGACGAGCAGTACTTC. This translates into CASSFLEGDEQYF.

The genes are TRBV9 and TRBJ2-7; D not resolved. This CDR3 is built from 11 residues. V was cut by 4 bases and J by 7 bases, with 9 bases left in between. Germline CDR1 reads SGDLS; CDR2 reads YYNGEE. The CDR3 region is CASSTRREQYF. In DNA, the CDR3 is TGTGCCAGCAGCACCCGAAGGGAGCAGTACTTC.

V gene TRBV7-2 combines with J gene TRBJ2-5, with D perhaps TRBD1 (5 bases). V was cut by 4 bases and J by 5 bases, with 17 bases left in between. In germline, CDR1 is SGHTA, CDR2 FQGNSA. This CDR3 has 15 amino acids. CDR3 residues: CASSSYQQVRETQYF. CDR3 coding DNA: TGTGCCAGCAGCTCTTACCAACAGGTGCGGGAGACCCAGTACTTC.

This clone was detected only a few times. The chain carries TRBV27 and TRBJ2-5, with 7 positions matching TRBD1. V trimming: 3 bases; J trimming: 4 bases; junction bases outside the gene matches: 2. CDR3 length: 13 residues. CDR1 is MNHEY and CDR2 is SMNVEV in the germline V gene (reference sequence). This CDR3 reads CASSFRQGETQYF. CDR3 DNA sequence: TGTGCCAGCAGTTTCCGACAGGGAGAGACCCAGTACTTC.

In this sample, this clone turned up a few times. This chain connects TRBV19 to TRBJ2-6; the D is unclear. V lost 6 bases and J 0 bases, leaving 18 bases between the germline ends. This CDR3 comprises 18 residues. Germline V CDR1 and CDR2: LNHDA, SQIVND (reference sequence). The CDR3 is CASSPRRAVTSGANVLTF. The CDR3 nucleotides read TGTGCCAGTAGCCCCAGGCGAGCAGTCACCTCTGGGGCCAACGTCCTGACTTTC.

The V call is TRBV19, the J call TRBJ2-5, with a weak D call TRBD2 (6 bases). The CDR3 sequence is 14 residues long. V lost 3 bases and J lost 4, with 12 bases in between. Germline CDR1 LNHDA, CDR2 SQIVND (reference sequence). The CDR3 region is CASSIAGRGETQYF. In nucleotides, the CDR3 is TGTGCCAGTAGTATCGCGGGGCGAGGAGAGACCCAGTACTTC.

This clone was recorded only once. The V gene is TRBV9, the J gene TRBJ2-3; 7 nucleotides align to TRBD2. The CDR3 is made up of 15 amino acids. V gave up 3 bases and J gave up 6 bases; unmatched junction bases: 10. Germline CDR1 and CDR2: SGDLS and YYNGEE. CDR3 nucleotides: TGTGCCAGCAGCGCCGGACTAGGAGGTTCTGATACGCAGTATTTT. Translated, it gives CASSAGLGGSDTQYF.

The chain employs TRBV29-1 and TRBJ2-7; D is perhaps TRBD2 (7 bases). CDR1 and CDR2 from the germline V gene are SQVTM and ANQGSEA. This CDR3 contains 12 residues. V lost 7 bases and J lost 6, with 16 bases in between. The CDR3 protein is CSGGREYGEQYF. The CDR3 DNA follows: TGCAGCGGGGGGCGGGAGTATGGCGAGCAGTACTTC.

The V and J genes are TRBV29-1 and TRBJ1-1; the match to TRBD1 covers 8 bases. V lost 5 bases, J lost 11 bases, and 13 bases stayed unmatched. The CDR3 consists of 13 residues. The germline CDR1 and CDR2 sequences are SQVTM and ANQGSEA. The CDR3 coding sequence is TGCAGCGTTACCCTCGACAGGGGCTCGGGCGCTTTCTTT. Encoded protein: CSVTLDRGSGAFF.

The chain links TRBV4-3 to TRBJ2-6, with 7 bases identical to TRBD1. The CDR3 consists of 18 residues. Germline CDR1 is LGHNA and CDR2 is YSLEER. The ends lost 4 bases at V and 0 bases at J; junction bases unmatched: 9. In nucleotides, the CDR3 is TGCGCCAGCAGCCCCCTAGGGGGCAGCCTCTCTGGGGCCAACGTCCTGACTTTC. Translated, it gives CASSPLGGSLSGANVLTF.

The CDR3 region has the DNA TGTGCCAGCAGCAACCCTAGCCAGCGGGAGGCCAATGAGCAGTTCTTC. Amino acid sequence: CASSNPSQREANEQFF. The V and J genes are TRBV21-1 and TRBJ2-1; the DNA was not compared with TRBD2, the D call given in the table. TRBV21-1 counts as a pseudogene. This CDR3 is 16 amino acids long.

The genes are TRBV21-1 and TRBJ2-7; TRBD1, the table's D call, lacks a check against the DNA. TRBV21-1 is deemed a pseudogene. CDR3 length equals 17 residues. As DNA, the CDR3 is TGTGCCAGCAGCAAAGAGCTTTTCAGGGACAGGGGAAGCGAGCAGTACTTC. Amino acids: CASSKELFRDRGSEQYF.

V gene TRBV2 combines with J gene TRBJ1-2; TRBD1 agrees at 9 bases. This CDR3 is built from 13 residues. The V and J ends lost 8 bases and 3 bases, in that order; junction bases with no gene match: 4. Per germline, CDR1 SNHLY and CDR2 FYNNEI. CDR3 nucleotide sequence: TGTGCCAGCCGGACAGGGGAGGACTATGGCTACACCTTC. Amino acid sequence: CASRTGEDYGYTF.

This clone was seen a few times. The genes are TRBV29-1 and TRBJ2-3; D is possibly TRBD2 (6 bases). Trimming pared 6 bases from V and 2 bases from J, leaving 27 bases between. Looked up from germline, CDR1 is SQVTM and CDR2 is ANQGSEA. The CDR3 covers 18 residues. CDR3 protein: CSVQKDTSSRGPTDTQYF. CDR3 sequence (DNA): TGCAGCGTCCAAAAAGATACTAGCTCCCGAGGCCCCACAGATACGCAGTATTTT.